A single sample is the source of the 30 T cell receptor beta chains below, sequenced in a study of CD8 T cell repertoires and HIV-1 epitope variants. These receptors are not linked to any known antigen. Assay: immunoSEQ multiplex PCR; the TCRdb copy retains only in-frame clones and omits some. The sample yields about 5,000 clones, around 65% seen once. Material for sequencing was cultured CD8+ T cells derived from PBMCs. The receptors were sampled from a male donor with HIV.

This sequence joins TRBV2 and TRBJ2-7; 7 nucleotides match TRBD1. The germline V gene has CDR1 SNHLY and CDR2 FYNNEI. This CDR3 has 13 residues. The V gene end was trimmed by 6 bases and the J gene end by 2 bases; junction bases not matched to a gene: 4. The CDR3 spells CASRGDSPYEQYF. In DNA form, the CDR3 reads TGTGCCAGCAGAGGGGACAGCCCCTACGAGCAGTACTTC.

The chain uses TRBV27 and TRBJ1-6; D unresolved. Germline lookup yields CDR1 MNHEY and CDR2 SMNVEV (reference sequence). The CDR3 covers 14 residues. V was trimmed by 2 bases and J by 8 bases, leaving 10 bases between them. In DNA form, the CDR3 reads TGTGCCAGCAGTTTAGGCAGCTCGGATTCACCCCTCCACTTT. Translation: CASSLGSSDSPLHF.

The V gene is TRBV5-6, the J gene TRBJ2-1; D is possibly TRBD2 (6 bases). The CDR3 is 15 residues long. Germline CDR1 reads SGHDT; CDR2 reads YYEEEE. Trimming left V 2 bases short and J 5 bases short, with 14 bases between. CDR3 region: CASSFPGGTHNEQFF. As DNA, the CDR3 is TGTGCCAGCAGCTTTCCGGGCGGGACCCACAATGAGCAGTTCTTC.

This chain joins TRBV6-6 and TRBJ2-5, with D tentatively TRBD1 (5 bases). The tail of the sequence fits TRBJ2-7 better, so the J call may be wrong. This CDR3 is 13 amino acids long. The germline gives CDR1 MNHNY, CDR2 SVGAGI (reference sequence). CDR3 DNA sequence: TGTGCCACGGAAGGAGACAGCTCCTACGAGCAGTACTTC. This encodes CATEGDSSYEQYF.

The rearrangement joins TRBV5-1 to TRBJ2-7; D is perhaps TRBD1 (6 bases). Trimming cost V 0 bases and J 6 bases, with 10 bases left between them. CDR3 size: 13 residues. Germline V gene sequence: CDR1 SGHRS, CDR2 YFSETQ. The CDR3 coding sequence is TGCGCCAGCAGCTTGGGTGGGGGCGGCGAGCAGTACTTC. This sequence encodes CASSLGGGGEQYF. Filled out from reference TRBV5-1 and TRBJ2-7, the complete variable domain reads KAGVTQTPRYLIKTRGQQVTLSCSPISGHRSVSWYQQTPGQGLQFLFEYFSETQRNKGNFPGRFSGRQFSNSRSEMNVSTLELGDSALYLCASSLGGGGEQYFGPGTRLTVT.

This clone occurred a few times. The rearrangement joins TRBV2 to TRBJ2-1, with D tentatively TRBD2 (5 bases). Trimming removed 9 bases from V and 10 bases from J, with 19 bases in between. CDR3 length: 13 amino acids. Germline loops: CDR1 SNHLY, CDR2 FYNNEI. The CDR3 sequence is CASRSLDSPEQFF. The CDR3 bases are TGTGCCAGTCGGTCCCTGGACTCACCCGAGCAGTTCTTC. Based on the CDR3 plus reference TRBV2 and TRBJ2-1, the full variable domain is EPEVTQTPSHQVTQMGQEVILRCVPISNHLYFYWYRQILGQKVEFLVSFYNNEISEKSEIFDDQFSVERPDGSNFTLKIRSTKLEDSAMYFCASRSLDSPEQFFGPGTRLTVL.

This clone has just one count. J is TRBJ1-2 and V is TRBV6-5; D is perhaps TRBD1 (6 bases). Between the trimmed V and J ends, which lost 8 bases and 8 bases, there was a span of 15 bases. The CDR3 sequence is 12 residues long. Germline V gives CDR1 MNHEY, CDR2 SVGAGI. In DNA, the CDR3 is TGTGCCAGCGGAGGGGGGGCAGAAGGCTACACCTTC. Translated, it gives CASGGGAEGYTF.

The rearrangement joins TRBV27 to TRBJ2-7; possible D gene TRBD1, 5 bases. Germline V gene lookup returns CDR1 MNHEY and CDR2 SMNVEV (reference sequence). CDR3 length: 14 residues. V shed 5 bases and J shed 4 bases, with 15 bases lying between them. The CDR3 nucleotides are TGTGCCAGCAGTCGGACAAACTCCCTATACGAGCAGTACTTC. This translates into CASSRTNSLYEQYF.

This chain links TRBV4-3 with TRBJ1-6; a weak D match, TRBD1 (6 bases). Between the trimmed V and J ends, which lost 2 bases and 9 bases, there was a span of 14 bases. CDR1 LGHNA and CDR2 YSLEER come from the germline V gene. There are 15 residues in the CDR3. Here the CDR3 DNA reads TGCGCCAGCAGCCAAAGTAAGGGGGGAAGTTCACCCCTCCACTTT. Translated, it gives CASSQSKGGSSPLHF.

This sequence joins TRBV27 and TRBJ2-7; 7 bases agree with TRBD1. Losses at the gene ends were 2 bases for V and 5 bases for J; bases not matched to a gene: 9. CDR1 and CDR2 (germline): MNHEY, SMNVEV (reference sequence). CDR3 length: 15 residues. The CDR3 region is CASSLGDSPFDEQYF. In DNA form, the CDR3 reads TGTGCCAGCAGTTTAGGGGACAGCCCCTTCGACGAGCAGTACTTC.

The chain has TRBV19 and TRBJ2-4; 7 bases are a match to TRBD1. CDR1 is LNHDA and CDR2 is SQIVND in the germline V gene (reference sequence). Losses at the gene ends were 2 bases for V and 9 bases for J; bases not matched to a gene: 10. The length of the CDR3 is 15 residues. The CDR3 region has the DNA TGTGCCAGTAGTATAAGCGACAGGGCGTTGGGCATTCAGTACTTC. It encodes CASSISDRALGIQYF.

This clone was seen a few times. This chain uses TRBV6-5 with TRBJ2-7; 7 nucleotides match TRBD2. Germline V gives CDR1 MNHEY, CDR2 SVGAGI. This CDR3 has 12 residues. V lost 2 bases and J lost 6; bases outside the gene matches: 1. In DNA, the CDR3 is TGTGCCAGCAGTTACGGGGGGGGCGAGCAGTACTTC. Translated, it gives CASSYGGGEQYF.

The chain joins TRBV5-6 to TRBJ2-7, with TRBD2 as a possible D gene (5 bases). This CDR3 has 14 residues. The V and J ends lost 1 base and 5 bases respectively, with 13 bases between them. Germline lookup yields CDR1 SGHDT and CDR2 YYEEEE. The CDR3, as DNA: TGTGCCAGCAGCTTGACAGCAGCGGTGCACGAGCAGTACTTC. Translated: CASSLTAAVHEQYF.

Within the sample, this clone is medium-sized. This chain joins TRBV7-9 and TRBJ2-1, with D perhaps TRBD2 (5 bases). Germline V gives CDR1 SEHNR, CDR2 FQNEAQ (reference sequence). The CDR3 loop spans 12 amino acids. Between the trimmed V and J ends, which lost 5 bases and 9 bases, there was a span of 11 bases. CDR3 sequence (DNA): TGTGCCAGCAGCCGCTCGGGGTTTGAGCAGTTCTTC. It codes for CASSRSGFEQFF.

This chain connects TRBV7-8 to TRBJ2-7, with D perhaps given as TRBD1 or TRBD2 (5 bases each). Trimming left V 5 bases short and J 5 bases short, with 13 bases between. The CDR3 length is 13 residues. CDR1 and CDR2 from the germline V gene are SGHVS and FQNEAQ. CDR3 coding DNA: TGTGCCAGCAGCCCGTCGCGAGGGGACGAGCAGTACTTC. Translated: CASSPSRGDEQYF.

This chain links TRBV28 with TRBJ2-3, with D uncertain. Per the germline V gene, CDR1 is MDHEN and CDR2 is SYDVKM. There are 11 residues in the CDR3. V shed 6 bases and J shed 2 bases, with 3 bases lying between them. CDR3 nucleotide sequence: TGTGCCAGCAGGTACACAGATACGCAGTATTTT. This encodes CASRYTDTQYF.

Only one count was recorded for this clone. This chain links TRBV5-1 with TRBJ2-2; D ambiguous. This CDR3 contains 12 residues. Germline loops: CDR1 SGHRS, CDR2 YFSETQ. With 1 base removed from V and 6 bases from J, the gap between germline ends came to 4 bases. CDR3 sequence reads: CASSLSPGELFF. In DNA, the CDR3 is TGCGCCAGCAGCTTGTCCCCCGGGGAGCTGTTTTTT.

The chain uses TRBV5-6 and TRBJ2-7; D is uncertain. CDR3 length: 14 residues. Germline CDR1 reads SGHDT; CDR2 reads YYEEEE. Trimming shortened V by 5 bases and J by 2 bases, and 14 bases separated the two germline ends. The CDR3 sequence is CASSSDVSAYEQYF. Here the CDR3 DNA reads TGTGCCAGCAGTTCAGATGTCTCGGCCTACGAGCAGTACTTC.

The V and J genes are TRBV27 and TRBJ2-1; D not resolved. Per germline, CDR1 MNHEY and CDR2 SMNVEV (reference sequence). V lost 3 bases, J lost 4 bases, and 10 bases lay in between. The CDR3 consists of 14 residues. This CDR3 reads CASSLQPAYNEQFF. In nucleotides, the CDR3 is TGTGCCAGCAGTTTGCAGCCTGCTTACAATGAGCAGTTCTTC.

The chain joins TRBV10-1 to TRBJ2-1, with 12 nucleotides matching TRBD2. V shed 0 bases, J shed 4 bases, and the junction held 10 bases outside the gene matches. Germline assignment: CDR1 WNHNN and CDR2 SYGVQD (reference sequence). The CDR3 consists of 19 residues. In DNA form, the CDR3 reads TGCGCCAGCAGTGAGTCTATCCGACTAGCGGGAGTGGAATACAATGAGCAGTTCTTC. This encodes CASSESIRLAGVEYNEQFF.

This clone is labeled large. This chain connects TRBV7-9 to TRBJ2-7; possibly TRBD2 for D (6 bases). This CDR3 comprises 12 residues. With 2 bases removed from V and 6 bases from J, the gap between germline ends came to 8 bases. Germline V gene sequence: CDR1 SEHNR, CDR2 FQNEAQ (reference sequence). CDR3 sequence: CASSLRAGEQYF. The CDR3 nucleotides read TGTGCCAGCAGCTTACGAGCGGGCGAGCAGTACTTC.

The J gene is TRBJ1-2, the V gene TRBV27; 7 bases match TRBD1. Trimming cost V 6 bases and J 5 bases; bases outside gene matches: 9. The CDR3 has 14 amino acids. Germline V gives CDR1 MNHEY, CDR2 SMNVEV (reference sequence). Here the CDR3 DNA reads TGTGCCAGCAGCAACCCGGGGACAGCGTATGGCTACACCTTC. The encoded protein is CASSNPGTAYGYTF.

This clone showed up just a few times. V is TRBV27 and J is TRBJ1-6; 9 bases fit TRBD1. Trimming removed 6 bases from V and 7 bases from J; junction bases left unmatched: 7. This CDR3 spans 15 amino acids. CDR1 and CDR2 (germline): MNHEY, SMNVEV (reference sequence). The DNA for the CDR3 is TGTGCCAGCAGCTATCTGGGGACAGGGAATTCACCCCTCCACTTT. This encodes CASSYLGTGNSPLHF.

This clone was observed a handful of times. The chain is built from TRBV29-1 and TRBJ2-1; 11 bases line up with TRBD2. The CDR3 extends over 15 amino acids. Germline V CDR1 and CDR2: SQVTM, ANQGSEA. Trimming cost V 5 bases and J 6 bases; bases outside gene matches: 9. CDR3: CSVRQLAGVGNEQFF. CDR3 bases: TGCAGCGTTCGTCAACTAGCGGGAGTGGGCAATGAGCAGTTCTTC.

This rearrangement joins TRBV6-5 to TRBJ1-2; no firm D call. Germline CDR1 and CDR2: MNHEY and SVGAGI. With 4 bases removed from V and 6 bases from J, the gap between germline ends came to 12 bases. The CDR3 has 13 amino acids. The CDR3, as DNA: TGTGCCAGCAGTTTACACGATCGGGATGGCTACACCTTC. Its protein product is CASSLHDRDGYTF.

V and J are TRBV9 and TRBJ2-1; TRBD2 might be the D (7 bases). This CDR3 has 16 residues. V gave up 2 bases and J gave up 10 bases, with 22 bases separating them. The germline V gene has CDR1 SGDLS and CDR2 YYNGEE. The CDR3: CASSVEGGDSGAEQFF. In nucleotides, the CDR3 is TGTGCCAGCAGCGTGGAGGGGGGGGATAGCGGAGCCGAGCAGTTCTTC.

This chain joins TRBV10-3 and TRBJ1-1; D possibly corresponds to TRBD1 (5 bases). Germline-derived CDR1 and CDR2 are ENHRY and SYGVKD. The CDR3 runs to 15 residues. Trimming left V 2 bases short and J 2 bases short, with 12 bases between. CDR3 residues: CAISEPTTANTEAFF. CDR3 nucleotide sequence: TGTGCCATCAGTGAGCCTACGACAGCCAACACTGAAGCTTTCTTT.

In DNA form, the CDR3 reads TGTGCCAGCAGCTTCTCCGGCCAGGACACTGAAGCTTTCTTT. Translating it yields CASSFSGQDTEAFF. V usage is TRBV7-9 and J usage is TRBJ1-1; D gene uncertain. This CDR3 region has 14 residues. V was pared by 3 bases and J by 3 bases, with 11 bases between. CDR1 and CDR2 from the germline V gene are SEHNR and FQNEAQ (reference sequence).

This chain connects TRBV11-2 to TRBJ2-2; D is perhaps TRBD2 (6 bases). CDR1 is SGHAT, CDR2 FQNNGV, per germline. This CDR3 has 18 residues. The V end lost 2 bases, the J end lost 5 bases, and 21 bases lay between the germline ends. The CDR3 DNA follows: TGTGCCAGCAGCTTATTTTATCGTACGCGGGGTCTGACCGGGGAGCTGTTTTTT. It translates to CASSLFYRTRGLTGELFF.

This chain connects TRBV5-8 to TRBJ1-6; 8 positions agree with TRBD1. In germline, CDR1 is SGHTS, CDR2 YDEGEE. The CDR3 has 14 amino acids. Losses at the gene ends were 5 bases for V and 7 bases for J; bases not matched to a gene: 5. The CDR3 protein is CASRTRTGNSPLHF. Written as DNA, the CDR3 is TGTGCCAGCAGGACCAGGACAGGGAATTCACCCCTCCACTTT.